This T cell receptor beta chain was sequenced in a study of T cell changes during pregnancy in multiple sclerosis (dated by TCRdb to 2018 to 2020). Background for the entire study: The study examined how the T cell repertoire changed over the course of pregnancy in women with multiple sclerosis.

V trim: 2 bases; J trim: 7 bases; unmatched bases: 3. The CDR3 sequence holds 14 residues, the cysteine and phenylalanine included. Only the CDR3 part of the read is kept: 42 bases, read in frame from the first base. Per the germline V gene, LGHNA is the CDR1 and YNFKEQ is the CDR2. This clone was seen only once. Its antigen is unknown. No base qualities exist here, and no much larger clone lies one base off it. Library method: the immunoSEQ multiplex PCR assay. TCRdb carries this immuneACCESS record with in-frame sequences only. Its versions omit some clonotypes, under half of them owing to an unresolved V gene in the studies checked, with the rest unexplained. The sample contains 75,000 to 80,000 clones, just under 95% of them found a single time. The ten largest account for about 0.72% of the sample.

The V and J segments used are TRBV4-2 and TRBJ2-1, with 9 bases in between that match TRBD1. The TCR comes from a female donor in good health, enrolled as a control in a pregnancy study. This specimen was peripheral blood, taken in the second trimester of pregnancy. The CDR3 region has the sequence CASSQIGTGNEQFF. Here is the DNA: TGTGCCAGCAGCCAAATCGGGACAGGGAATGAGCAGTTCTTC.